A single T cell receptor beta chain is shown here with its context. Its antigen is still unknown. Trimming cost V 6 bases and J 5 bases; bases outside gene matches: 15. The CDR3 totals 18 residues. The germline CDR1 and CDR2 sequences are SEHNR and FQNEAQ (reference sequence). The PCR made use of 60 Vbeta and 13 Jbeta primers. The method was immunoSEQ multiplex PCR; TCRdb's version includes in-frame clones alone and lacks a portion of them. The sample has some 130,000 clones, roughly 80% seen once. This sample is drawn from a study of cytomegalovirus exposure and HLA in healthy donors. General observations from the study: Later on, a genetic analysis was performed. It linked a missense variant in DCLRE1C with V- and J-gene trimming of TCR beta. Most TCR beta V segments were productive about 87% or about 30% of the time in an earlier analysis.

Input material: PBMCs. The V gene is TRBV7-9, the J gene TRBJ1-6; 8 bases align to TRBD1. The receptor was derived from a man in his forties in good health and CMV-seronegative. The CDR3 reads CASSSNWDRFPHNSPLHF. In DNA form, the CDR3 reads TGTGCCAGCAGTTCCAACTGGGACAGGTTCCCTCATAATTCACCCCTCCACTTT.